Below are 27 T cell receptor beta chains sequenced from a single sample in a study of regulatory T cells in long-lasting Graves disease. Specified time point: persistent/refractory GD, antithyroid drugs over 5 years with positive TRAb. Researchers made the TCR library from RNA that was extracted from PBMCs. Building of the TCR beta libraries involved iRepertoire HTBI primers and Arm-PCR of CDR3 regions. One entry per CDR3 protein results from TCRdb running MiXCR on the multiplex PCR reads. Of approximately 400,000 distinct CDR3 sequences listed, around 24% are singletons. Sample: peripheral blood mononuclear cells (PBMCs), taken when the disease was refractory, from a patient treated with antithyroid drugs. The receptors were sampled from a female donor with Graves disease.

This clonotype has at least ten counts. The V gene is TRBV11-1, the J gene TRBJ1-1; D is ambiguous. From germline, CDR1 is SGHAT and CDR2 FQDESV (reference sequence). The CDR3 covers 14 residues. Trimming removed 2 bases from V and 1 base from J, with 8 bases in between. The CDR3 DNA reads TGTGCCAGCAGCTTAATATCAAAGAACACTGAAGCTTTCTTT. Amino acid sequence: CASSLISKNTEAFF.

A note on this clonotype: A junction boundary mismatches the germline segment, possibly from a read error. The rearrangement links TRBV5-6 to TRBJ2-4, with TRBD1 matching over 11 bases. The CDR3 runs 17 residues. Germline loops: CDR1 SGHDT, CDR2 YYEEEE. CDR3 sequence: CASSGPGQGATKDIQYF. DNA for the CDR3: TGTGCCAGCAGCGGCCCTGGACAGGGGGCGACCAAAGACATTCAGTACTTC.

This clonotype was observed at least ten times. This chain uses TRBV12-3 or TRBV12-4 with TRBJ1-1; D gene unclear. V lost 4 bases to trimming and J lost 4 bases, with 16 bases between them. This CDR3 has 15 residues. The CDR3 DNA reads TGTGCCAGCAGTTCCATGTCGGAGGGTAGCACTGAAGCTTTCTTT. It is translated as CASSSMSEGSTEAFF.

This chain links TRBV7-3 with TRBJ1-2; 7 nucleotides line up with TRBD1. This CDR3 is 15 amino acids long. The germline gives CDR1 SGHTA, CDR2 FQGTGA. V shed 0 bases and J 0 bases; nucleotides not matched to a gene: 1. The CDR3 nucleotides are TGTGCCAGCAGCTTAACCGGACAGGCTAACTATGGCTACACCTTC. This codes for CASSLTGQANYGYTF.

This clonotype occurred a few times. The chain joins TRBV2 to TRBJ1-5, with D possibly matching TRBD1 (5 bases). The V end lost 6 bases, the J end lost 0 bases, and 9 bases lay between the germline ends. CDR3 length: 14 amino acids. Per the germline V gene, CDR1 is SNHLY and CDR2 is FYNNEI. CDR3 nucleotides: TGTGCCAGCAGGGGGGAATATAGCAATCAGCCCCAGCATTTT. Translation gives CASRGEYSNQPQHF.

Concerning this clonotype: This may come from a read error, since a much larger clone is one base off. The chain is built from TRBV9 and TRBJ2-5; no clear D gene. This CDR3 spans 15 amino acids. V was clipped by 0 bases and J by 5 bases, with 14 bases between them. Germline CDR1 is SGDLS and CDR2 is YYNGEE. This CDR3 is CASSVGEGFGETQYF. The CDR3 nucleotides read TGTGCCAGCAGCGTAGGAGAAGGGTTTGGGGAGACCCAGTACTTC.

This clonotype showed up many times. The CDR3 loop reads CASSDPGGWQDTEAFF. The CDR3 coding sequence is TGTGCCAGCAGTGACCCGGGGGGATGGCAGGACACTGAAGCTTTCTTT. V is TRBV2 and J is TRBJ1-1; possibly TRBD1 for D (5 bases). CDR1 and CDR2 from the germline V gene are SNHLY and FYNNEI. The CDR3 totals 16 residues. The V end lost 3 bases, the J end lost 3 bases, and 17 bases lay between the germline ends. The full variable domain, rest sourced from reference TRBV2 and TRBJ1-1, is EPEVTQTPSHQVTQMGQEVILRCVPISNHLYFYWYRQILGQKVEFLVSFYNNEISEKSEIFDDQFSVERPDGSNFTLKIRSTKLEDSAMYFCASSDPGGWQDTEAFFGQGTRLTVV.

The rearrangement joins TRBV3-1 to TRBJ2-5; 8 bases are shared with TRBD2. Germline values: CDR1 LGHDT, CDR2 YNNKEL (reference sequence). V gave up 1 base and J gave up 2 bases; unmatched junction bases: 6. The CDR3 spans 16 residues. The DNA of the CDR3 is TGTGCCAGCAGCCAAGCCTCCGGGACTAGGCAAGAGACCCAGTACTTC. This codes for CASSQASGTRQETQYF.

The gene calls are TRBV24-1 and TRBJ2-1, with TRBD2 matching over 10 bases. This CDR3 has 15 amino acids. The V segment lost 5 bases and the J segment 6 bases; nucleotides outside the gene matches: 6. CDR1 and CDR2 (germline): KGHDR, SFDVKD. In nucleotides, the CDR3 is TGTGCCACCAGTGTAACTAGCGGGACCGCCAATGAGCAGTTCTTC. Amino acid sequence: CATSVTSGTANEQFF.

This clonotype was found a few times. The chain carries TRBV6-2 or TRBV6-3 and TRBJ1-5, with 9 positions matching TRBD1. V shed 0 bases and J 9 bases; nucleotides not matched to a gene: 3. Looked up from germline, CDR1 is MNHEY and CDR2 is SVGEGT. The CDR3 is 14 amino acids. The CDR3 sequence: CASSYSGTGRPQHF. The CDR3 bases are TGTGCCAGCAGTTACTCGGGGACAGGGAGGCCCCAGCATTTT.

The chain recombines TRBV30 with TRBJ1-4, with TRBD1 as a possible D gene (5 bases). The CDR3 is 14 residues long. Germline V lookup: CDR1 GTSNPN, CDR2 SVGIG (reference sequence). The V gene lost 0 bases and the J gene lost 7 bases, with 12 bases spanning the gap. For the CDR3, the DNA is TGTGCCTGGAGTGTGGCGGGCGGGGGTGAAAAACTGTTTTTT. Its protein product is CAWSVAGGGEKLFF.

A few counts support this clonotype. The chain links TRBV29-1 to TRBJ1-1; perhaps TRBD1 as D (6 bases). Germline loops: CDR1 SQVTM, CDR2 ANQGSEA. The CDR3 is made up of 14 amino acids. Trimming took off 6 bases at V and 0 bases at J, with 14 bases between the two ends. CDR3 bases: TGCAGCGTCCGGGACAAGTTCATGAACACTGAAGCTTTCTTT. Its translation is CSVRDKFMNTEAFF.

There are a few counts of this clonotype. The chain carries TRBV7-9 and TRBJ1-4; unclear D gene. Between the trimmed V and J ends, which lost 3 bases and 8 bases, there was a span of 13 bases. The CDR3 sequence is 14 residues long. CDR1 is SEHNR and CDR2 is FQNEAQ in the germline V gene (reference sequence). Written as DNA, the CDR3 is TGTGCCAGCAGCTTTGTCGGGCATGGCGAAAAACTGTTTTTT. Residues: CASSFVGHGEKLFF.

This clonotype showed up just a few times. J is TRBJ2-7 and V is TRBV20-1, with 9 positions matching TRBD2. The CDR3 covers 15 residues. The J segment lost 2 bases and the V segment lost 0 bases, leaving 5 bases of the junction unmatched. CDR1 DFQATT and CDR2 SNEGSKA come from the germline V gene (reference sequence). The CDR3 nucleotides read TGCAGTGCTAGAGATGCTAGCGGGACAACCTACGAGCAGTACTTC. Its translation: CSARDASGTTYEQYF.

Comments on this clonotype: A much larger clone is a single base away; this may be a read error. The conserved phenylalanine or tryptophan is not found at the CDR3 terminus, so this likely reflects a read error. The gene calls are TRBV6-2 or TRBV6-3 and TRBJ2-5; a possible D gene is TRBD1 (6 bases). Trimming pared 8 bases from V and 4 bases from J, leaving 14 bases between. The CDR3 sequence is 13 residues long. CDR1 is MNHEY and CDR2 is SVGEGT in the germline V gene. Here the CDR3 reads CASLDSTAETQYL. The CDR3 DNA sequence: TGTGCCAGCCTGGACAGTACCGCAGAGACCCAGTACTTG.

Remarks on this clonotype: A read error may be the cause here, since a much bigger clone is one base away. This CDR3 reads CASSDRDRDYERYF. The CDR3 DNA reads TGTGCCAGCAGTGACCGGGACAGGGACTACGAGCGGTACTTC. The J gene is TRBJ2-7, the V gene TRBV12-3 or TRBV12-4; 9 bases are shared with TRBD1. The CDR3 runs to 14 residues.

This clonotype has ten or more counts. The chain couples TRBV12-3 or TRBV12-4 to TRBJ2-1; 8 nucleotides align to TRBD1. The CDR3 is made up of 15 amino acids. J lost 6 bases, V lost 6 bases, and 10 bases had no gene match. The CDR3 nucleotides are TGTGCCAGCAGCCCGATGACAGGGGTAGGCAATGAGCAGTTCTTC. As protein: CASSPMTGVGNEQFF.

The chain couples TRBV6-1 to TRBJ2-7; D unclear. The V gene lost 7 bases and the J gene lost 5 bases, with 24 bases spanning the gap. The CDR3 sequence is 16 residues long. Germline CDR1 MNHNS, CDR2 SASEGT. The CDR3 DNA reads TGTGCCAGCACCCAGGCAGCCATCACTAAGGGTGACGAGCAGTACTTC. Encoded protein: CASTQAAITKGDEQYF.

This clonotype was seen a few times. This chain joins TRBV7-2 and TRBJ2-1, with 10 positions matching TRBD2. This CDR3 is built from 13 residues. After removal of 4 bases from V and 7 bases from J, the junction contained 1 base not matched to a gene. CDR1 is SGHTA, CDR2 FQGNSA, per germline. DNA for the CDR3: TGTGCCAGCAGCTATAGCGGGGGGAATGAGCAGTTCTTC. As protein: CASSYSGGNEQFF.

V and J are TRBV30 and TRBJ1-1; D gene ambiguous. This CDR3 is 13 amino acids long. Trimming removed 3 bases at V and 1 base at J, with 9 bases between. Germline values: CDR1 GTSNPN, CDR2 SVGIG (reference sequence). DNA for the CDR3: TGTGCCTGGAGCTTAGATGGGAACACTGAAGCTTTCTTT. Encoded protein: CAWSLDGNTEAFF.

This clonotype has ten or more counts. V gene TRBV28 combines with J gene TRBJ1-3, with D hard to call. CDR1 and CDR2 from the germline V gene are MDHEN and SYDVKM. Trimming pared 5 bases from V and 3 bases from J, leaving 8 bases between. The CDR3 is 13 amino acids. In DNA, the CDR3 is TGTGCCAGCAGTCCGCCGGGTGGAAACACCATATATTTT. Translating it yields CASSPPGGNTIYF.

CDR3 bases: TGTGCCAGCAGGCCCCCCCCCCAGGGGGCGGATACGCAGTATTTT. Translating it yields CASRPPPQGADTQYF. The chain employs TRBV27 and TRBJ2-3; 8 bases fit TRBD1. J lost 6 bases, V lost 6 bases, and 11 bases had no gene match. Germline V gene data show CDR1 as MNHEY and CDR2 as SMNVEV (reference sequence). This CDR3 spans 15 amino acids.

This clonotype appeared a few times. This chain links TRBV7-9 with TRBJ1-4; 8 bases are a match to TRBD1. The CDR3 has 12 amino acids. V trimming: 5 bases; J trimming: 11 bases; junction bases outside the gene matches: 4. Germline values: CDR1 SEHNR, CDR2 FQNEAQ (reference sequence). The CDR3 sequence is CASSGRQGKLFF. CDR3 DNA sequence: TGTGCCAGCAGCGGTCGACAGGGGAAACTGTTTTTT.

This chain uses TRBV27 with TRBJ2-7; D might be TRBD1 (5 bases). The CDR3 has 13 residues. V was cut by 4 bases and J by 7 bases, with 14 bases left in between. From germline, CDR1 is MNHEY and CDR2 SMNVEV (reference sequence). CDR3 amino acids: CASSSGHPFEQYF. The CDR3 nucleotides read TGTGCCAGCAGTTCCGGACACCCCTTTGAGCAGTACTTC.

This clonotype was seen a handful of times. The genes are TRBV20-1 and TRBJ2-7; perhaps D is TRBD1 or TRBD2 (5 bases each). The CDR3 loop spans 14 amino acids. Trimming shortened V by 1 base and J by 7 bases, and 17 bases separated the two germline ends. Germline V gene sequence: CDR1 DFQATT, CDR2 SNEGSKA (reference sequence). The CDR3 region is CSARGRITGREQYF. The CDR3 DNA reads TGCAGTGCTAGAGGTCGGATCACGGGACGGGAGCAGTACTTC.

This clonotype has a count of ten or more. In DNA form, the CDR3 reads TGCAGTGCTAGGGAGACGGGAGGTTATAGCAATCAGCCCCAGCATTTT. This translates into CSARETGGYSNQPQHF. The rearrangement joins TRBV20-1 to TRBJ1-5, with no clear D. CDR3 length: 16 amino acids. Trimming took off 3 bases at V and 0 bases at J, with 15 bases between the two ends. From germline, CDR1 is DFQATT and CDR2 SNEGSKA (reference sequence).

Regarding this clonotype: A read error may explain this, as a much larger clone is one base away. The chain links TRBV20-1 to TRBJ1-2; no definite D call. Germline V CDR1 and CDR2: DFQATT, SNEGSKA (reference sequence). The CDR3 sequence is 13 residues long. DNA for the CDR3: TGCAGTGCCCCCCCGGAGCAGGCCTATGGCAACACCTTC. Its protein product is CSAPPEQAYGNTF.